The clone carrying this TCR beta chain has a handful of counts. The germline CDR1 and CDR2 sequences are MNHEY and SMNVEV (reference sequence). V lost 4 bases to trimming and J lost 8 bases, with 8 bases between them. The CDR3 length is 12 residues. The data stem from a study of regulatory T cells in long-lasting Graves disease. Arm-PCR of CDR3 regions and iRepertoire HTBI primers were the basis on which TCR beta libraries were built. TCRdb itself ran the multiplex PCR reads through MiXCR, one entry per CDR3 protein. The sample carries around 460,000 distinct CDR3 sequences, around 15% recorded once. Noted time point: newly diagnosed GD, antithyroid drugs for less than 3 months. After RNA was extracted from PBMCs, the TCR library was made from it. This sample also belongs to another study, concerning T cells in Graves' hyperthyroidism and ophthalmopathy. According to that study: Peripheral blood also featured most of the thyroid clonotypes expanded above 0.001.

The input for sequencing was peripheral blood mononuclear cells (PBMCs), taken at new diagnosis, from a patient treated with antithyroid drugs. The rearrangement joins TRBV27 to TRBJ1-4, with D possibly matching TRBD1 (6 bases). The clonotype originates from a woman in her forties or fifties with Graves disease. The CDR3 region has the DNA TGTGCCAGCAGTTCCCAGGGGGAAAAACTGTTTTTT. Translation: CASSSQGEKLFF. Using reference TRBV27 and TRBJ1-4 for the parts outside the CDR3, the full variable domain is EAQVTQNPRYLITVTGKKLTVTCSQNMNHEYMSWYRQDPGLGLRQIYYSMNVEVTDKGDVPEGYKVSRKEKRNFPLILESPSPNQTSLYFCASSSQGEKLFFGSGTQLSVL.